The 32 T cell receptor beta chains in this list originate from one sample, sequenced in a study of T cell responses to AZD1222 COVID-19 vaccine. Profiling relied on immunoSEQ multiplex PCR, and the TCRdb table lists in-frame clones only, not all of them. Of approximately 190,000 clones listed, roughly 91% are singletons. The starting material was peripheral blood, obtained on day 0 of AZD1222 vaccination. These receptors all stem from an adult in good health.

The CDR3 nucleotides read TGTGCCAGCAGCCAGGGAGGGGGCTATGGTCAGCCCCAGCATTTT. Protein sequence: CASSQGGGYGQPQHF. The chain couples TRBV14 to TRBJ1-5; 7 positions agree with TRBD1. The germline gives CDR1 SGHDN, CDR2 FVKESK. The CDR3 has 15 residues. V was clipped by 3 bases and J by 6 bases; unmatched bases: 8. Filled out from reference TRBV14 and TRBJ1-5, the complete variable domain reads EAGVTQFPSHSVIEKGQTVTLRCDPISGHDNLYWYRRVMGKEIKFLLHFVKESKQDESGMPNNRFLAERTGGTYSTLKVQPAELEDSGVYFCASSQGGGYGQPQHFGDGTRLSIL.

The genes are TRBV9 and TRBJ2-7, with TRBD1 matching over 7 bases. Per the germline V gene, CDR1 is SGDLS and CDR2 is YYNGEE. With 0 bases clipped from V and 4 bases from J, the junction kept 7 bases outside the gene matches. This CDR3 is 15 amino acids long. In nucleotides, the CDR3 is TGTGCCAGCAGCGTAGTTCCGACAGGGTGGTACGAGCAGTACTTC. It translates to CASSVVPTGWYEQYF. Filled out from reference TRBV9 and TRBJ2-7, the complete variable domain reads DSGVTQTPKHLITATGQRVTLRCSPRSGDLSVYWYQQSLDQGLQFLIQYYNGEERAKGNILERFSAQQFPDLHSELNLSSLELGDSALYFCASSVVPTGWYEQYFGPGTRLTVT.

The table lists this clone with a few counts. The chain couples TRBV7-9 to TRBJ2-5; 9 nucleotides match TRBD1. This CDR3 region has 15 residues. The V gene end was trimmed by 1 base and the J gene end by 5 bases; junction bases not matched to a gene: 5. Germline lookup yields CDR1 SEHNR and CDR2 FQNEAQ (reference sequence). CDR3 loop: CASSLVGQGTETQYF. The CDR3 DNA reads TGTGCCAGCAGCTTAGTTGGACAGGGGACGGAGACCCAGTACTTC.

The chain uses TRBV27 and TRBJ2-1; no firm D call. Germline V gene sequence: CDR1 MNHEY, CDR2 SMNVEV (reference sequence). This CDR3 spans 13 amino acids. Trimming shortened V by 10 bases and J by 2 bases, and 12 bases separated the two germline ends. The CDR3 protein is CATASGTYNEQFF. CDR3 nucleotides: TGTGCCACCGCATCCGGCACCTACAATGAGCAGTTCTTC.

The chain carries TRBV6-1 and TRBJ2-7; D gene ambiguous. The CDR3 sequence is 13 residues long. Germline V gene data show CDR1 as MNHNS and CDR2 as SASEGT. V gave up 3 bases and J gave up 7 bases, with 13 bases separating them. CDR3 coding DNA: TGTGCCAGCAGTGATAGCCTCCTGAGGGAGCAGTACTTC. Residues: CASSDSLLREQYF.

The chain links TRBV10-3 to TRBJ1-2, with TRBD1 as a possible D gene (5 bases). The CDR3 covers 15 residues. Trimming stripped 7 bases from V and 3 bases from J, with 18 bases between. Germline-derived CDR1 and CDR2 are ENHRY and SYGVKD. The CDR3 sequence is CAITGTETAYYGYTF. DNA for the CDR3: TGTGCCATCACCGGGACGGAAACAGCCTACTATGGCTACACCTTC.

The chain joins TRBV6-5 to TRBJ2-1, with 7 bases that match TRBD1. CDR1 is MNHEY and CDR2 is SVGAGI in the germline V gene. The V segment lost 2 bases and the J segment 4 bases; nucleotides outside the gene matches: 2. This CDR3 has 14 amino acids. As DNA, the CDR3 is TGTGCCAGCAGTTACCGGGACAGATACAATGAGCAGTTCTTC. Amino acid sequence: CASSYRDRYNEQFF.

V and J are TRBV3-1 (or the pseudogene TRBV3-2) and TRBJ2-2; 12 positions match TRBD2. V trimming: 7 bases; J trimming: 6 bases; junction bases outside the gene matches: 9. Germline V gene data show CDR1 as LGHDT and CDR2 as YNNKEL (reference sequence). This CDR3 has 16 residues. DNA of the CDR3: TGTGCCAGCACCCAGACTAGCGGGAGATGGGCCGGGGAGCTGTTTTTT. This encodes CASTQTSGRWAGELFF.

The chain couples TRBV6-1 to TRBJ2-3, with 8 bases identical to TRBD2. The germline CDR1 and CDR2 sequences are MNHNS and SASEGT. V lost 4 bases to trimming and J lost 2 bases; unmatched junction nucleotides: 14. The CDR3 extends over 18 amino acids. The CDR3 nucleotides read TGTGCCAGCAGTGTGCCCCCTGGTGTAGCGGGATACACAGATACGCAGTATTTT. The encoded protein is CASSVPPGVAGYTDTQYF.

CDR3 DNA sequence: TGTGCCAGCAGTGCCACTAGCGGGGCTAGCACAGATACGCAGTATTTT. It yields the protein CASSATSGASTDTQYF. The genes are TRBV2 and TRBJ2-3, with TRBD2 matching 10 bases. The germline V gene encodes CDR1 SNHLY and CDR2 FYNNEI. This CDR3 comprises 16 residues. Trimming took 4 bases from V and 0 from J; bases not matched to a gene: 4.

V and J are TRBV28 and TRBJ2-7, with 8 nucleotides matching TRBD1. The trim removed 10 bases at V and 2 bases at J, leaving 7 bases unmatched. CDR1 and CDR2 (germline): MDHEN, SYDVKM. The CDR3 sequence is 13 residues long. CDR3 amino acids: CATIAGGPYEQYF. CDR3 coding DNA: TGTGCCACCATAGCAGGGGGCCCCTACGAGCAGTACTTC. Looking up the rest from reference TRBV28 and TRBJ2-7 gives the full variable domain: DVKVTQSSRYLVKRTGEKVFLECVQDMDHENMFWYRQDPGLGLRLIYFSYDVKMKEKGDIPEGYSVSREKKERFSLILESASTNQTSMYLCATIAGGPYEQYFGPGTRLTVT.

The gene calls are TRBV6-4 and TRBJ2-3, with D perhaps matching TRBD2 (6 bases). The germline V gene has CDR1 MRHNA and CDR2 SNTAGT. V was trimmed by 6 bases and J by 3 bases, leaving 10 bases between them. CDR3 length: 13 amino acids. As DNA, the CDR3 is TGTGCCAGCAGGGAGGGCGGGACAGATACGCAGTATTTT. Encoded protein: CASREGGTDTQYF.

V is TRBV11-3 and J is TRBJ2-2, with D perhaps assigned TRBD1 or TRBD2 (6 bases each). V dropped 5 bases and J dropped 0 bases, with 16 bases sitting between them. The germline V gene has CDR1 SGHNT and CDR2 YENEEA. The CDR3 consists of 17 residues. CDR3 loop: CASSPPRGRANTGELFF. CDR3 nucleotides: TGTGCCAGCAGCCCACCTCGGGGGCGGGCGAACACCGGGGAGCTGTTTTTT.

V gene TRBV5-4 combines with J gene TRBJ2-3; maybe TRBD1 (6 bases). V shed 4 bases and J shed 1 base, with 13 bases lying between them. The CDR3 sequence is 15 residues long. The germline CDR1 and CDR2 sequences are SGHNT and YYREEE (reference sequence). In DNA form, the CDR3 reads TGTGCCAGCAGCCAACAGGGATCTGGCACAGATACGCAGTATTTT. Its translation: CASSQQGSGTDTQYF.

The CDR3 bases are TGTGCCATCAGTGACCCCGGACAGCTCTCCTACAATGAGCAGTTCTTC. This translates into CAISDPGQLSYNEQFF. V is TRBV10-3 and J is TRBJ2-1; D possibly corresponds to TRBD1 (6 bases). The V end lost 3 bases, the J end lost 0 bases, and 12 bases lay between the germline ends. Germline V gene sequence: CDR1 ENHRY, CDR2 SYGVKD. The CDR3 has 16 amino acids.

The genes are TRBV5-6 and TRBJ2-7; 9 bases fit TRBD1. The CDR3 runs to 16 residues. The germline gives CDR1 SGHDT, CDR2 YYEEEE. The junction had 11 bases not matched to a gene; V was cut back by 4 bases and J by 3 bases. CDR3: CASSLPGTGSLYEQYF. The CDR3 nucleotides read TGTGCCAGCAGCCTACCCGGGACAGGGTCCCTCTACGAGCAGTACTTC.

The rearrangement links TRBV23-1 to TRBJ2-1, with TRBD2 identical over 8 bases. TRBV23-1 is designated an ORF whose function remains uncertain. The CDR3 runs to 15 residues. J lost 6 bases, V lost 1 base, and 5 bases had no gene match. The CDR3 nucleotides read TGCGCCAGCAGTCAATACCGCGGGAGGATCAATGAGCAGTTCTTC. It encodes CASSQYRGRINEQFF.

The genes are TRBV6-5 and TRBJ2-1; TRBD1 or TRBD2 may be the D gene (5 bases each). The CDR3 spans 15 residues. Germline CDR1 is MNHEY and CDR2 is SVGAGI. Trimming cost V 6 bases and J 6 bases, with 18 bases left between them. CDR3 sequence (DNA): TGTGCCAGCAGCAAGACCTGGGACCTAGGCAATGAGCAGTTCTTC. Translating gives CASSKTWDLGNEQFF.

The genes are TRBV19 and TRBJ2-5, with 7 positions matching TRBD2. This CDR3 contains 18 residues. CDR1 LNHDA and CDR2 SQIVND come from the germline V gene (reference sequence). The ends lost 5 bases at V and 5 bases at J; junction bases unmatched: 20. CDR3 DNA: TGTGCCAGTAGTCATTATGGGGTCCCGGGGGGAGTTAGGGAGACCCAGTACTTC. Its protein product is CASSHYGVPGGVRETQYF.

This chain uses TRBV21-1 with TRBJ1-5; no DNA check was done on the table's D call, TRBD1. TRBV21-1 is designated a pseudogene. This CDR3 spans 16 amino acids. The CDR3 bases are TGTGCCAGCAGCAAAGAAGGGGACAGGGTATATCAGCCCCAGCATTTT. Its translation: CASSKEGDRVYQPQHF.

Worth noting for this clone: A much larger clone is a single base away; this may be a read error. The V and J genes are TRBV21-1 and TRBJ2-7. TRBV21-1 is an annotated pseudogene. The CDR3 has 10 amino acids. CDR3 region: CASSAYEQYF. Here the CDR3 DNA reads TGTGCCAGCAGTGCCTACGAGCAGTACTTC.

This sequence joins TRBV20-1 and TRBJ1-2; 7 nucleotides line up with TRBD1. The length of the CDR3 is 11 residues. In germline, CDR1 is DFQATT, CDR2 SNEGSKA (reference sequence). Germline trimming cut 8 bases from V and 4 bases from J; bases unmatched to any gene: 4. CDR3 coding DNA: TGCAGTTCATCAGGGGGCTATGGCTACACCTTC. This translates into CSSSGGYGYTF.

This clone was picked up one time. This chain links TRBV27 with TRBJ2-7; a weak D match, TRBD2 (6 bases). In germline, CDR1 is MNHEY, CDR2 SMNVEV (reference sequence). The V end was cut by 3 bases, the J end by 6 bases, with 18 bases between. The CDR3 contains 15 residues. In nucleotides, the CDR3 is TGTGCCAGCAGTTTTAGCAGGGCGGGAAGAGGCGAGCAGTACTTC. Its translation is CASSFSRAGRGEQYF.

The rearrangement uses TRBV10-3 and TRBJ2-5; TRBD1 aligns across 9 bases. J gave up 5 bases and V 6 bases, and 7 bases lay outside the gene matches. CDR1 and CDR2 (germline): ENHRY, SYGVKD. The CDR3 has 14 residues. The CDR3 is CAIRAGTGHETQYF. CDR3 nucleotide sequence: TGTGCCATCAGGGCGGGGACAGGGCACGAGACCCAGTACTTC.

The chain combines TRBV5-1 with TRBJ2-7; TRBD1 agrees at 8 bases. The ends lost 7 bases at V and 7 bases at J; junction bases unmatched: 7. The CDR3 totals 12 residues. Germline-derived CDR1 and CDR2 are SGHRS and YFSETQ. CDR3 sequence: CASRTGLGEQYF. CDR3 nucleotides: TGCGCCAGCCGGACAGGGCTGGGGGAGCAGTACTTC.

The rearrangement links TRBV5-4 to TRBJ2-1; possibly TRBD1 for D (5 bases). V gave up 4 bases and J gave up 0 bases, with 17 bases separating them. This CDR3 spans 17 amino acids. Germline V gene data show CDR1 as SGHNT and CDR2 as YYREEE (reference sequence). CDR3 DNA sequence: TGTGCCAGCAGCCCCGCCCCAGGGCTGAACTCCTACAATGAGCAGTTCTTC. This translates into CASSPAPGLNSYNEQFF.

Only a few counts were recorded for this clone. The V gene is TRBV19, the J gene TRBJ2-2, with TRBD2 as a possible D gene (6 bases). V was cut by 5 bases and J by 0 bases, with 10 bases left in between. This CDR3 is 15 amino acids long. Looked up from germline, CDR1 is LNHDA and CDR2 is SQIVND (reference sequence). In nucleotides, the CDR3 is TGTGCCAGTAGTTACGGCGGGACGAACACCGGGGAGCTGTTTTTT. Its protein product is CASSYGGTNTGELFF.

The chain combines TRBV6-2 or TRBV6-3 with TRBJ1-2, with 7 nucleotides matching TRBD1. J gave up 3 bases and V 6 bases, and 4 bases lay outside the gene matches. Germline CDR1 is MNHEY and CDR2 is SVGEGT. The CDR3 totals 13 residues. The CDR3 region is CASRPTGDYGYTF. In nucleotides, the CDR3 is TGTGCCAGCAGACCTACAGGGGACTATGGCTACACCTTC.

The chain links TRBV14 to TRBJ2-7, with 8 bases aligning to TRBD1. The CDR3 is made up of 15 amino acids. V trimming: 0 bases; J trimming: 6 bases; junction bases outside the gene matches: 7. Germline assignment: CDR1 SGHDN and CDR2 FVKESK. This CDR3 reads CASSQEARGQREQYF. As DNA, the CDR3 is TGTGCCAGCAGCCAAGAGGCCAGGGGGCAACGCGAGCAGTACTTC.

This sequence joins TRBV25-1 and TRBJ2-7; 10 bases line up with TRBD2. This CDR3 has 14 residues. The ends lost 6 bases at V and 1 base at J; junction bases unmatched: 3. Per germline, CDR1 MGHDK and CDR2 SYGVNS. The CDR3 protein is CASRPGLASYEQYF. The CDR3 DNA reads TGTGCCAGCAGACCGGGACTAGCGTCCTACGAGCAGTACTTC.

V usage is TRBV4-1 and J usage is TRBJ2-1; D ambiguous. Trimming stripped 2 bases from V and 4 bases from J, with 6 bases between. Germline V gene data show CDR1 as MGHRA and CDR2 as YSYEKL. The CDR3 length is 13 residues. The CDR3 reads CASSQYQYNEQFF. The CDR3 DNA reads TGCGCCAGCAGCCAATACCAGTACAATGAGCAGTTCTTC.

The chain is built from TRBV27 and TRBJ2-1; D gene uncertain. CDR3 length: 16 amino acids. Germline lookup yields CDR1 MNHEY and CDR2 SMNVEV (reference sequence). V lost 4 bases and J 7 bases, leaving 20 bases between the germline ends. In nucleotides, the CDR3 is TGTGCCAGCAGTTCCCCGGGTTCCAGCGAACGGAATGAGCAGTTCTTC. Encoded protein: CASSSPGSSERNEQFF.